The entry that follows covers one T cell receptor (beta chain) sequence. Its antigen is still unknown. This entry is derived from a study of cytomegalovirus exposure and HLA in healthy donors. The PCR was carried out with 60 Vbeta primers and 13 Jbeta primers. This table comes from immunoSEQ multiplex PCR, and its TCRdb copy is limited to in-frame clones, with some not included. Recorded for this sample: around 50,000 clones. General observations from the study: The study labeled around 160 TCR beta chains cytomegalovirus-associated.

CDR3 length: 14 amino acids. Germline CDR1 and CDR2: SGHRS and YFSETQ. V shed 1 base and J 7 bases; nucleotides not matched to a gene: 5. The sequencing input was PBMCs. The chain carries TRBV5-1 and TRBJ2-1; TRBD2 agrees at 7 bases. This TCR was recovered from a woman between 35 and 50 years old in good health and CMV-seronegative. Written as DNA, the CDR3 is TGCGCCAGCAGCTTGACTGCGGGGGTTAATGAGCAGTTCTTC. This sequence encodes CASSLTAGVNEQFF.